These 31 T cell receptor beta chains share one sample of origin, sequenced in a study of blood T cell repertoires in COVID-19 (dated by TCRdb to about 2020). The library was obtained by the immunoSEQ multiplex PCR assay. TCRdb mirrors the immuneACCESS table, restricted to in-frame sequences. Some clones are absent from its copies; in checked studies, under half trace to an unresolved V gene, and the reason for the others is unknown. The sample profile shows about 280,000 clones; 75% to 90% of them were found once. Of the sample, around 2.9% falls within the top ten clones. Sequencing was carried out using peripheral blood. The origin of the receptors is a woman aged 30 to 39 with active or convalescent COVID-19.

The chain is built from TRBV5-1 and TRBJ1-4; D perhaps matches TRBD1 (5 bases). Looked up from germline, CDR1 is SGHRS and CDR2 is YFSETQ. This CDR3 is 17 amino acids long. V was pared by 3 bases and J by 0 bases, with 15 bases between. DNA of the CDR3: TGCGCCAGCAGCTCCACACCCAGGGATGCAACTAATGAAAAACTGTTTTTT. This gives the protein CASSSTPRDATNEKLFF.

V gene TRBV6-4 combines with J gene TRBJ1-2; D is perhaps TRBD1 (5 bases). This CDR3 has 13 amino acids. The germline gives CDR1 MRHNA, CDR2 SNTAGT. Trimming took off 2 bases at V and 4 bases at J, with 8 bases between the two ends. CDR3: CASSDDSRYGYTF. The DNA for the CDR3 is TGTGCCAGCAGTGACGACAGCCGCTATGGCTACACCTTC.

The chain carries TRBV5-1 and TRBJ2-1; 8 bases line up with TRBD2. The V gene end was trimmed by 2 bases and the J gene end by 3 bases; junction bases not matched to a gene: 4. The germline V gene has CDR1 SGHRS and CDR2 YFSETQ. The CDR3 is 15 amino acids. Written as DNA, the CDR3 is TGCGCCAGCAGCTTCCAGCGGGGGAGCTACAATGAGCAGTTCTTC. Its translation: CASSFQRGSYNEQFF.

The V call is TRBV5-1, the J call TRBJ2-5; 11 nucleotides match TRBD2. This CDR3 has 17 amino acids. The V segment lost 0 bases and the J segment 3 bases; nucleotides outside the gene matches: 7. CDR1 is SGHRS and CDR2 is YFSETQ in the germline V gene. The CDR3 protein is CASSLALTSGGEETQYF. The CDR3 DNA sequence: TGCGCCAGCAGCTTGGCTCTCACTAGCGGGGGAGAAGAGACCCAGTACTTC.

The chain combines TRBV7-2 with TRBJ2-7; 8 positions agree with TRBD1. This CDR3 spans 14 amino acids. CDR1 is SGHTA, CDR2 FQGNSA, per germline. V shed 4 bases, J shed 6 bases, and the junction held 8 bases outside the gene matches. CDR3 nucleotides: TGTGCCAGCAGCTCGACCGGGACAGGACGCGAGCAGTACTTC. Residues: CASSSTGTGREQYF.

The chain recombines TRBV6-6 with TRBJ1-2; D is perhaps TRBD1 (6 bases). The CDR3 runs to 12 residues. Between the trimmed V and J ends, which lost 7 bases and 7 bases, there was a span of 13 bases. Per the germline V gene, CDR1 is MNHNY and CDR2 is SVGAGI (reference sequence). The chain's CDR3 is CASIKGDSGYTF. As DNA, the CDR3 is TGTGCCAGCATTAAGGGGGATAGTGGCTACACCTTC.

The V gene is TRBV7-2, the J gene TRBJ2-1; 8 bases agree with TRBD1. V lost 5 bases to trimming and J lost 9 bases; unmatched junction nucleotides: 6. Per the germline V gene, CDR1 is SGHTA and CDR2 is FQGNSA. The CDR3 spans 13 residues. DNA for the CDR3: TGTGCCAGCAGCCCCAGGGGGCAGGGTGAGCAGTTCTTC. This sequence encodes CASSPRGQGEQFF.

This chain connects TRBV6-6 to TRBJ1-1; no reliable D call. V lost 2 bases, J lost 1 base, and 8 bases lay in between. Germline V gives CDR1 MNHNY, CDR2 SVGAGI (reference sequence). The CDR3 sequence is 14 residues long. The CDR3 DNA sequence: TGTGCCAGCAGTTACAGGCGGGGGAACACTGAAGCTTTCTTT. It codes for CASSYRRGNTEAFF.

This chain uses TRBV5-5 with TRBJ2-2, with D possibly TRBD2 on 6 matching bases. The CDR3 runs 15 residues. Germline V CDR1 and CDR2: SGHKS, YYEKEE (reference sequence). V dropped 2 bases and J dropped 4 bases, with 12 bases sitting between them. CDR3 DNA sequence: TGTGCCAGCAGCTTTTCTTTGGGGGGCACCGGGGAGCTGTTTTTT. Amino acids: CASSFSLGGTGELFF.

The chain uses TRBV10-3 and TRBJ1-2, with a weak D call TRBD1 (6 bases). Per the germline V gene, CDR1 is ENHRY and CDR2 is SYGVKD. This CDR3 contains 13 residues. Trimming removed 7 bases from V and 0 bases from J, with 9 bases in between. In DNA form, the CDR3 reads TGTGCCATCACCACAGGGTCTAACTATGGCTACACCTTC. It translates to CAITTGSNYGYTF.

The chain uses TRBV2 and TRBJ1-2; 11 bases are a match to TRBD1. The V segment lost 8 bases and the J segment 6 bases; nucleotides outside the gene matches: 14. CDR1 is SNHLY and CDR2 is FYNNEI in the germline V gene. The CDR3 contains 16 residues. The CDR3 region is CASSIMGRTGGDGYTF. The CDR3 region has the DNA TGTGCCAGCTCTATCATGGGCCGGACAGGGGGCGATGGCTACACCTTC.

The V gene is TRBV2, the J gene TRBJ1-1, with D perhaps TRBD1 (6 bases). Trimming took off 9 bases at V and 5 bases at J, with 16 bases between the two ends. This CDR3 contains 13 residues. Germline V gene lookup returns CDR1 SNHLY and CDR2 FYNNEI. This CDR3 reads CASGDGGRTEAFF. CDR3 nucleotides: TGTGCCAGTGGAGATGGGGGCAGAACTGAAGCTTTCTTT.

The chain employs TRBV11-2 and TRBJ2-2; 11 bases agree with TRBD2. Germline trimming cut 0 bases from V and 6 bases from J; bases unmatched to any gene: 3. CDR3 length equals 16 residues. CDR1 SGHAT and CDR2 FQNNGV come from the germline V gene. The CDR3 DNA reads TGTGCCAGCAGCTTAGATCTAGCGGGGGGTTCCGGGGAGCTGTTTTTT. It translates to CASSLDLAGGSGELFF.

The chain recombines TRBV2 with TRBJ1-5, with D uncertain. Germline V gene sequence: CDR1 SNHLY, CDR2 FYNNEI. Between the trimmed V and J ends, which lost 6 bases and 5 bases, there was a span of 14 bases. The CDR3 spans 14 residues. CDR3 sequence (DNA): TGTGCCAGCAGCGAGACGGGGAGCCATCAGCCCCAGCATTTT. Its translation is CASSETGSHQPQHF.

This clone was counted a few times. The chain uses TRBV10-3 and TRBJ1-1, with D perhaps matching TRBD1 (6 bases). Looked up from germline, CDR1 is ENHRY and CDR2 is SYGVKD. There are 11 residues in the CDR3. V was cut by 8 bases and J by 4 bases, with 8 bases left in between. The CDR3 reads CAIGRGTEAFF. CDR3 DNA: TGTGCCATCGGCAGGGGCACTGAAGCTTTCTTT.

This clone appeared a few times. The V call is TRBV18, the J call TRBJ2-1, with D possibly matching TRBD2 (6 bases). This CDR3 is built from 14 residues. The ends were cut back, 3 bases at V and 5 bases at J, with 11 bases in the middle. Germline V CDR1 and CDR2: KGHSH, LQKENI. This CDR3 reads CASSPSAGHNEQFF. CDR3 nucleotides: TGTGCCAGCTCACCCAGTGCGGGACACAATGAGCAGTTCTTC. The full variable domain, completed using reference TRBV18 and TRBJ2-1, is NAGVMQNPRHLVRRRGQEARLRCSPMKGHSHVYWYRQLPEEGLKFMVYLQKENIIDESGMPKERFSAEFPKEGPSILRIQQVVRGDSAAYFCASSPSAGHNEQFFGPGTRLTVL.

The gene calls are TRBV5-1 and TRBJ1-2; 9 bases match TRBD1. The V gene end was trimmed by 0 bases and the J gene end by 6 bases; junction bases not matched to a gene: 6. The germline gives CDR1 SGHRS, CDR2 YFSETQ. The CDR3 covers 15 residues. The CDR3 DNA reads TGCGCCAGCAGCTTGGGGGGGACAGGGACGCATGGCTACACCTTC. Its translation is CASSLGGTGTHGYTF. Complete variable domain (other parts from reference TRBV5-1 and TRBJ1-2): KAGVTQTPRYLIKTRGQQVTLSCSPISGHRSVSWYQQTPGQGLQFLFEYFSETQRNKGNFPGRFSGRQFSNSRSEMNVSTLELGDSALYLCASSLGGTGTHGYTFGSGTRLTVV.

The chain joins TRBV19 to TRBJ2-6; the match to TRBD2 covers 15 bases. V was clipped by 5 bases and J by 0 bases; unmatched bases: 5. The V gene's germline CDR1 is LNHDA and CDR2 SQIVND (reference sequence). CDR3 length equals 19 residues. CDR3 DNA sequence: TGTGCCAGTAGTCCGGGACTAGCGGGGGGATTCTCTGGGGCCAACGTCCTGACTTTC. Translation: CASSPGLAGGFSGANVLTF. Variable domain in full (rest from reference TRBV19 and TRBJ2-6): DGGITQSPKYLFRKEGQNVTLSCEQNLNHDAMYWYRQDPGQGLRLIYYSQIVNDFQKGDIAEGYSVSREKKESFPLTVTSAQKNPTAFYLCASSPGLAGGFSGANVLTFGAGSRLTVL.

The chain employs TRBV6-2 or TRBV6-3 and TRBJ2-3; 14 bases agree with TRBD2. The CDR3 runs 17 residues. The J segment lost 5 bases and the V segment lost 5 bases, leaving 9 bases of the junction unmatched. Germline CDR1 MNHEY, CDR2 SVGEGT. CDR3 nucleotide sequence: TGTGCCAGCAGTCTACGGACTAGCGGGGGGCTGAAAGATACGCAGTATTTT. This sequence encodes CASSLRTSGGLKDTQYF.

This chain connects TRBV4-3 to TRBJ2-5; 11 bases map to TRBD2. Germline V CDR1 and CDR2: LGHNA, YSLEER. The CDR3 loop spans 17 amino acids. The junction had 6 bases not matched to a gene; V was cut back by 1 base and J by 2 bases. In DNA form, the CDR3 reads TGCGCCAGCAGCCAAGGTGGGGGACTAGCGGTACAAGAGACCCAGTACTTC. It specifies CASSQGGGLAVQETQYF.

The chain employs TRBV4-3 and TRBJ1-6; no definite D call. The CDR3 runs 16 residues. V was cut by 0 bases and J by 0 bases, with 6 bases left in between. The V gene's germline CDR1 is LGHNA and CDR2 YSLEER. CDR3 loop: CASSQDYRSYNSPLHF. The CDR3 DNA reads TGCGCCAGCAGCCAAGATTATCGCTCCTATAATTCACCCCTCCACTTT.

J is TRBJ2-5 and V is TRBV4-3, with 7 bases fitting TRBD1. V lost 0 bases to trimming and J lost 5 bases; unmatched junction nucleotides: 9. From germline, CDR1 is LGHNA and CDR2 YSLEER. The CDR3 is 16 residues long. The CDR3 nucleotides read TGCGCCAGCAGCCAAGATCGCGTCAGGGGGTCTGAGACCCAGTACTTC. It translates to CASSQDRVRGSETQYF.

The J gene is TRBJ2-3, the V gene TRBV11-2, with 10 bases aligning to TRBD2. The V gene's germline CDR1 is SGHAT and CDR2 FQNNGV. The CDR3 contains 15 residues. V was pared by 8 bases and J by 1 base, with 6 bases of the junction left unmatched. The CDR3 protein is CASLTLAGGTDTQYF. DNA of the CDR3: TGTGCCAGCCTGACCCTAGCGGGGGGCACAGATACGCAGTATTTT. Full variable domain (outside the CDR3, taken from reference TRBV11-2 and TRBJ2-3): EAGVAQSPRYKIIEKRQSVAFWCNPISGHATLYWYQQILGQGPKLLIQFQNNGVVDDSQLPKDRFSAERLKGVDSTLKIQPAKLEDSAVYLCASLTLAGGTDTQYFGPGTRLTVL.

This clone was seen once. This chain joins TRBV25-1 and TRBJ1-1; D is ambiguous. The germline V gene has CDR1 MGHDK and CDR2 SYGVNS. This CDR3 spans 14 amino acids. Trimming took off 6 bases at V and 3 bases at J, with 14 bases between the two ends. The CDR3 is CASSPLDPDTEAFF. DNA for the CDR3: TGTGCCAGCAGCCCCTTAGATCCCGACACTGAAGCTTTCTTT.

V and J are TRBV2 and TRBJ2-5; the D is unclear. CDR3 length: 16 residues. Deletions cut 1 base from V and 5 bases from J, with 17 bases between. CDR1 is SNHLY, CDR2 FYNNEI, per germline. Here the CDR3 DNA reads TGTGCCAGCAGTGAAGTGTCTAGTAATTTAAGGGAGACCCAGTACTTC. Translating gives CASSEVSSNLRETQYF. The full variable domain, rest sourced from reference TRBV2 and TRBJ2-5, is EPEVTQTPSHQVTQMGQEVILRCVPISNHLYFYWYRQILGQKVEFLVSFYNNEISEKSEIFDDQFSVERPDGSNFTLKIRSTKLEDSAMYFCASSEVSSNLRETQYFGPGTRLLVL.

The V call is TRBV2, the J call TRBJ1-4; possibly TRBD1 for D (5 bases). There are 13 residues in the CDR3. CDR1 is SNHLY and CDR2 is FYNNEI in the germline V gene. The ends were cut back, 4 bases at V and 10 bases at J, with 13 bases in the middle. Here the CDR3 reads CASSGDSGVKLFF. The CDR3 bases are TGTGCCAGCAGTGGGGACTCAGGAGTAAAACTGTTTTTT.

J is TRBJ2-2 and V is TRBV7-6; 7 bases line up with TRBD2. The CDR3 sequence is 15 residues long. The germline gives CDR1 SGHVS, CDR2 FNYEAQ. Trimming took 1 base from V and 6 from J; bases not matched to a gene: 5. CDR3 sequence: CASSLGSAGAGELFF. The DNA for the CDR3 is TGTGCCAGCAGCTTAGGCTCCGCGGGGGCCGGGGAGCTGTTTTTT. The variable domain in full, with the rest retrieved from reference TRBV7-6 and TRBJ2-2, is GAGVSQSPRYKVTKRGQDVALRCDPISGHVSLYWYRQALGQGPEFLTYFNYEAQQDKSGLPNDRFSAERPEGSISTLTIQRTEQRDSAMYRCASSLGSAGAGELFFGEGSRLTVL.

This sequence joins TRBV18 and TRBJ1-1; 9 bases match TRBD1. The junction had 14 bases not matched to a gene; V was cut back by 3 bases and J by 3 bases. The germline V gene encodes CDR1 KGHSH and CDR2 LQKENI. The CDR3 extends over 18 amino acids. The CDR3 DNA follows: TGTGCCAGCTCACCTCTCTTGGGACAGGGTCTACAGGACACTGAAGCTTTCTTT. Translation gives CASSPLLGQGLQDTEAFF.

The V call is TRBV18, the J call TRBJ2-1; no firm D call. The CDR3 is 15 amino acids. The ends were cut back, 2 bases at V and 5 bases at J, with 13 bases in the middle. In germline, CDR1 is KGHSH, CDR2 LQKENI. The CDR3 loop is CASSPTAGSDNEQFF. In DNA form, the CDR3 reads TGTGCCAGCTCACCAACGGCAGGCTCGGACAATGAGCAGTTCTTC.

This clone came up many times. This CDR3 is CASSGTGETQYF. In DNA form, the CDR3 reads TGTGCCAGTAGTGGTACAGGGGAGACCCAGTACTTC. V gene TRBV19 combines with J gene TRBJ2-5, with D possibly being TRBD1 (6 bases). The V and J ends lost 5 bases and 5 bases respectively, with 9 bases between them. This CDR3 spans 12 amino acids. Germline V lookup: CDR1 LNHDA, CDR2 SQIVND (reference sequence).

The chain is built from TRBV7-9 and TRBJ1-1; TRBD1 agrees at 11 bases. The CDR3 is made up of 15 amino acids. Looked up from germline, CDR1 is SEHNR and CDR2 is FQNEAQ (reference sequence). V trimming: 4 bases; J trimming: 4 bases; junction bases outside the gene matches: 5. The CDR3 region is CASSWGQGVVTEAFF. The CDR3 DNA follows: TGTGCCAGCAGCTGGGGACAGGGGGTGGTCACTGAAGCTTTCTTT.